Shown below are 24 T cell receptor beta chains from a single sample sequenced in a study of shared clonotypes between healthy human individuals. Assay: immunoSEQ multiplex PCR; the TCRdb copy retains only in-frame clones and omits some. The data hold about 2.4 million clones, with approximately 93% observed a single time. What was sequenced was naive CD4+ T cells from PBMCs. As to subset: CD45RA+ positively selected. The receptors were sampled from a man aged 18 to 29 in good health. Some clones in this sample may be carry-over from other donors' samples.

The chain couples TRBV7-8 to TRBJ2-7; 7 bases fit TRBD1. V shed 0 bases and J 6 bases; nucleotides not matched to a gene: 8. The CDR3 consists of 15 residues. From germline, CDR1 is SGHVS and CDR2 FQNEAQ. CDR3: CASSLAQGEGLEQYF. DNA of the CDR3: TGTGCCAGCAGCTTAGCGCAGGGGGAAGGTCTCGAGCAGTACTTC.

The CDR3 loop reads CASSTNRMQETQYF. CDR3 bases: TGTGCCAGTAGTACCAACAGGATGCAAGAGACCCAGTACTTC. The genes are TRBV19 and TRBJ2-5, with a possible D match to TRBD1 (5 bases). V gave up 4 bases and J gave up 2 bases, with 11 bases separating them. CDR1 is LNHDA, CDR2 SQIVND, per germline (reference sequence). The CDR3 spans 14 residues.

The V and J genes are TRBV6-1 and TRBJ1-3; D ambiguous. There are 14 residues in the CDR3. CDR1 is MNHNS, CDR2 SASEGT, per germline. Deletions cut 3 bases from V and 2 bases from J, with 8 bases between. CDR3 protein: CASSDLQPGNTIYF. CDR3 sequence (DNA): TGTGCCAGCAGTGACTTACAGCCTGGAAACACCATATATTTT.

V gene TRBV28 combines with J gene TRBJ2-7; 8 nucleotides line up with TRBD1. The CDR3 contains 15 residues. In germline, CDR1 is MDHEN, CDR2 SYDVKM. V trimming: 6 bases; J trimming: 6 bases; junction bases outside the gene matches: 13. The CDR3 sequence: CASSRADREAGEQYF. In nucleotides, the CDR3 is TGTGCCAGCAGCCGGGCGGACAGGGAAGCCGGCGAGCAGTACTTC.

The chain combines TRBV28 with TRBJ1-1; 8 bases are a match to TRBD1. The CDR3 is 12 residues long. The germline V gene has CDR1 MDHEN and CDR2 SYDVKM. J was trimmed by 13 bases and V by 7 bases; bases with no gene match: 11. CDR3: CASTKTGDLVFF. The CDR3, as DNA: TGTGCCAGCACCAAGACAGGGGACCTAGTTTTCTTT.

The CDR3 loop reads CASSERDRPSYGYTF. DNA of the CDR3: TGTGCCAGCAGTGAAAGGGACAGGCCGTCCTATGGCTACACCTTC. The rearrangement uses TRBV2 and TRBJ1-2; 8 bases are shared with TRBD1. Germline-derived CDR1 and CDR2 are SNHLY and FYNNEI. The V and J ends lost 2 bases and 4 bases, in that order; junction bases with no gene match: 6. CDR3 size: 15 residues.

CDR3 loop: CASSFATTVYNEQFF. CDR3 sequence (DNA): TGTGCCAGCAGTTTCGCTACCACGGTCTACAATGAGCAGTTCTTC. The rearrangement joins TRBV27 to TRBJ2-1; D gene unclear. The CDR3 extends over 15 amino acids. CDR1 and CDR2 from the germline V gene are MNHEY and SMNVEV (reference sequence). The V gene lost 3 bases and the J gene lost 3 bases, with 12 bases spanning the gap.

The chain employs TRBV5-1 and TRBJ2-7, with 12 positions matching TRBD2. Germline V CDR1 and CDR2: SGHRS, YFSETQ. V lost 4 bases and J lost 6; bases outside the gene matches: 11. This CDR3 has 16 residues. The CDR3 DNA reads as TGCGCCAGCAGCCCAGCCCCTAGCGGGAGGGCCCTCGAGCAGTACTTC. As protein: CASSPAPSGRALEQYF.

The rearrangement joins TRBV21-1 to TRBJ2-1; the D call TRBD1 from the table was never checked on the DNA. TRBV21-1 is deemed a pseudogene. The CDR3 covers 17 residues. CDR3 bases: TGTGCCAGCAGCAAAGCGCTAACAGGGGTTCAGGGGAATGAGCAGTTCTTC. Translation: CASSKALTGVQGNEQFF.

The chain links TRBV11-2 to TRBJ2-2; 11 nucleotides line up with TRBD2. The CDR3 sequence is 17 residues long. Germline V gene data show CDR1 as SGHAT and CDR2 as FQNNGV. V gave up 6 bases and J gave up 6 bases; unmatched junction bases: 12. CDR3 in amino acids: CASRHSGRALVSGELFF. The CDR3 bases are TGTGCCAGCAGACATAGCGGGAGGGCCCTCGTGTCCGGGGAGCTGTTTTTT.

The V call is TRBV28, the J call TRBJ1-5; D is undetermined. Germline values: CDR1 MDHEN, CDR2 SYDVKM. This CDR3 contains 17 residues. Deletions cut 7 bases from V and 0 bases from J, with 19 bases between. The CDR3 coding sequence is TGTGCCAGCACCATATCCCGAGTGGGTTATAGCAATCAGCCCCAGCATTTT. Translated: CASTISRVGYSNQPQHF.

This clone was picked up one time. The chain couples TRBV2 to TRBJ2-1; D remains unclear. The length of the CDR3 is 13 residues. V lost 10 bases to trimming and J lost 7 bases, with 17 bases between them. Looked up from germline, CDR1 is SNHLY and CDR2 is FYNNEI. The CDR3 reads CATLTLKANEQFF. CDR3 nucleotide sequence: TGTGCCACCCTGACCCTAAAAGCTAATGAGCAGTTCTTC. Full variable domain (rest looked up from reference TRBV2 and TRBJ2-1): EPEVTQTPSHQVTQMGQEVILRCVPISNHLYFYWYRQILGQKVEFLVSFYNNEISEKSEIFDDQFSVERPDGSNFTLKIRSTKLEDSAMYFCATLTLKANEQFFGPGTRLTVL.

The J gene is TRBJ2-7, the V gene TRBV5-1; possibly TRBD2 for D (6 bases). Germline lookup yields CDR1 SGHRS and CDR2 YFSETQ. V was clipped by 6 bases and J by 0 bases, with 16 bases between them. This CDR3 is 15 amino acids long. The CDR3 region has the DNA TGCGCCAGCACCGCTTGGGGCGGGAACTCCTACGAGCAGTACTTC. Translated: CASTAWGGNSYEQYF.

This chain joins TRBV18 and TRBJ2-5; TRBD1 agrees at 7 bases. The junction had 8 bases not matched to a gene; V was cut back by 2 bases and J by 5 bases. The CDR3 spans 15 residues. Germline CDR1 and CDR2: KGHSH and LQKENI. The CDR3 loop is CASSPGEGAQETQYF. The CDR3 DNA is TGTGCCAGCTCACCAGGCGAGGGGGCGCAGGAGACCCAGTACTTC.

CDR3 residues: CASSLKGGLGAFF. The CDR3 bases are TGTGCCAGTAGCCTAAAGGGGGGCTTGGGGGCTTTCTTT. This chain uses TRBV19 with TRBJ1-1, with a possible D match to TRBD1 (6 bases). CDR3 length equals 13 residues. The ends were cut back, 6 bases at V and 11 bases at J, with 19 bases in the middle. The germline gives CDR1 LNHDA, CDR2 SQIVND (reference sequence). The whole variable domain, filled in from reference TRBV19 and TRBJ1-1, reads DGGITQSPKYLFRKEGQNVTLSCEQNLNHDAMYWYRQDPGQGLRLIYYSQIVNDFQKGDIAEGYSVSREKKESFPLTVTSAQKNPTAFYLCASSLKGGLGAFFGQGTRLTVV.

In regard to this clone: The sample has other DNA sequences that encode this CDR3 too. The V and J genes are TRBV11-2 and TRBJ2-7; D uncertain. Trimming pared 1 base from V and 1 base from J, leaving 8 bases between. Germline V lookup: CDR1 SGHAT, CDR2 FQNNGV. This CDR3 contains 14 residues. CDR3 protein: CASSLGAGSYEQYF. Written as DNA, the CDR3 is TGTGCCAGCAGCTTAGGGGCAGGTTCCTACGAGCAGTACTTC.

A remark on this clone: At one of its ends the junction is not consistent with the germline gene, which may arise from a read error. CDR3 region: CATSWGASTYNEQFF. CDR3 nucleotide sequence: TGTGCCACCTCATGGGGGGCCTCCACCTACAATGAGCAGTTCTTC. The genes are TRBV18 and TRBJ2-1; either TRBD1 or TRBD2 may fit D (6 bases each). Per the germline V gene, CDR1 is KGHSH and CDR2 is LQKENI. This CDR3 comprises 15 residues. The full variable domain, completed using reference TRBV18 and TRBJ2-1, is NAGVMQNPRHLVRRRGQEARLRCSPMKGHSHVYWYRQLPEEGLKFMVYLQKENIIDESGMPKERFSAEFPKEGPSILRIQQVVRGDSAAYFCATSWGASTYNEQFFGPGTRLTVL.

The rearrangement uses TRBV28 and TRBJ1-1, with D unclear. This CDR3 region has 14 residues. CDR1 and CDR2 (germline): MDHEN, SYDVKM. The germline V and J ends were trimmed by 2 bases and 1 base, with 8 bases remaining between them. The CDR3 nucleotides read TGTGCCAGCAGTTTAGGAGATCGGAACACTGAAGCTTTCTTT. Its protein is CASSLGDRNTEAFF.

J is TRBJ1-5 and V is TRBV5-6; D is ambiguous. CDR3 length: 13 residues. The V gene lost 4 bases and the J gene lost 1 base, with 6 bases spanning the gap. Germline values: CDR1 SGHDT, CDR2 YYEEEE. In nucleotides, the CDR3 is TGTGCCAGCAGCGACGGGAGCAATCAGCCCCAGCATTTT. Protein: CASSDGSNQPQHF.

This clone has only a few counts. Mismatch with germline at one junction end may stem from a read error. The rearrangement uses TRBV28 and TRBJ1-1; D gene ambiguous. The CDR3 is 9 amino acids. Germline CDR1 MDHEN, CDR2 SYDVKM. CDR3 loop: CASKPSSLF. As DNA, the CDR3 is TGTGCCAGCAAACCCTCATCTCTCTTT.

The CDR3 loop reads CASSLNTGTGETQYF. The CDR3 coding sequence is TGTGCCAGCAGCTTAAATACGGGAACCGGGGAGACCCAGTACTTC. The chain combines TRBV7-2 with TRBJ2-5; TRBD2 might be the D (5 bases). The CDR3 sequence is 15 residues long. Trimming left V 2 bases short and J 5 bases short, with 15 bases between. Germline loops: CDR1 SGHTA, CDR2 FQGNSA. Full variable domain (rest looked up from reference TRBV7-2 and TRBJ2-5): GAGVSQSPSNKVTEKGKDVELRCDPISGHTALYWYRQSLGQGLEFLIYFQGNSAPDKSGLPSDRFSAERTGGSVSTLTIQRTQQEDSAVYLCASSLNTGTGETQYFGPGTRLLVL.

This chain joins TRBV7-2 and TRBJ2-2, with 9 positions matching TRBD2. This CDR3 has 14 residues. V trimming: 5 bases; J trimming: 6 bases; junction bases outside the gene matches: 4. Germline V lookup: CDR1 SGHTA, CDR2 FQGNSA. In nucleotides, the CDR3 is TGTGCCAGCAGCAGACTAGCGGTGGCCGGGGAGCTGTTTTTT. Translating gives CASSRLAVAGELFF.

V gene TRBV2 combines with J gene TRBJ2-4; maybe TRBD2 (6 bases). V was trimmed by 6 bases and J by 1 base, leaving 28 bases between them. Germline V CDR1 and CDR2: SNHLY, FYNNEI. This CDR3 has 20 amino acids. DNA for the CDR3: TGTGCCAGCAGCCAACCTAGGGCGGGGACTGGTTTGGTGGCCAAAAACATTCAGTACTTC. Translation: CASSQPRAGTGLVAKNIQYF.

This chain connects TRBV10-3 to TRBJ2-3, with no clear D. Between the trimmed V and J ends, which lost 11 bases and 1 base, there was a span of 13 bases. This CDR3 has 13 residues. Germline V gene lookup returns CDR1 ENHRY and CDR2 SYGVKD. CDR3 sequence: CARSDQGTDTQYF. DNA of the CDR3: TGTGCCCGTTCGGACCAGGGCACAGATACGCAGTATTTT.